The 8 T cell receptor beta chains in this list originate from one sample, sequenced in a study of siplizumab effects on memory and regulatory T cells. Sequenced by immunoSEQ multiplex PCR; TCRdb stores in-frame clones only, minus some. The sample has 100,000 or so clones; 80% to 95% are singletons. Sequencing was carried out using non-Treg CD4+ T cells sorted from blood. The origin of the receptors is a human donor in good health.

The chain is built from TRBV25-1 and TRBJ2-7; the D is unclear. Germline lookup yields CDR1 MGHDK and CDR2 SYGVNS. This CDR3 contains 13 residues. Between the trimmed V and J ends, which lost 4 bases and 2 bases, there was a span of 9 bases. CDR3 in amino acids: CASSATPPYEQYF. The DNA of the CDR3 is TGTGCCAGCAGTGCGACTCCTCCCTACGAGCAGTACTTC.

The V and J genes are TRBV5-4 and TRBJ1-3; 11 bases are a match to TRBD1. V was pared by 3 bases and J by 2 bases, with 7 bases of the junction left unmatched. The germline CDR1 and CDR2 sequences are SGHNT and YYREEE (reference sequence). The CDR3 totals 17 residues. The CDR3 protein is CASSSSTDRGPGNTIYF. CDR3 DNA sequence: TGTGCCAGCAGCTCTAGTACGGACAGGGGGCCTGGAAACACCATATATTTT.

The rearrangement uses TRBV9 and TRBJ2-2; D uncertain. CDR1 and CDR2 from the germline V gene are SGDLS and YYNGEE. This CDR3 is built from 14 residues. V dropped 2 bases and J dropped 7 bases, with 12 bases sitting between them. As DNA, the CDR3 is TGTGCCAGCAGCGTCCGGACCAAGGACGGGGAGCTGTTTTTT. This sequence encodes CASSVRTKDGELFF.

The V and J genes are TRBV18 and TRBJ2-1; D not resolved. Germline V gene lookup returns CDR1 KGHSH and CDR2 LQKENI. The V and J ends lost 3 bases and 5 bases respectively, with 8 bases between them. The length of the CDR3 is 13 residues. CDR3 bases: TGTGCCAGCTCACCCTTAGATCACAATGAGCAGTTCTTC. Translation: CASSPLDHNEQFF.

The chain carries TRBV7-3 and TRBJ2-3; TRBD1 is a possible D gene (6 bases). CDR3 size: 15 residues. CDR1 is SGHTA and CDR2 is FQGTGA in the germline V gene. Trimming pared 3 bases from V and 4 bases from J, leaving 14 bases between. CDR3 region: CASSLLGQTSDTQYF. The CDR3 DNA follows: TGTGCCAGCAGCTTGCTCGGACAGACTTCAGATACGCAGTATTTT.

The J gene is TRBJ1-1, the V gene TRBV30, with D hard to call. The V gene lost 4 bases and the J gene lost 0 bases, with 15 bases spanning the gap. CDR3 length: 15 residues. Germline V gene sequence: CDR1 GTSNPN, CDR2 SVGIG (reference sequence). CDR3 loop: CAWTAGGRLNTEAFF. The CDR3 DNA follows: TGTGCCTGGACCGCCGGTGGGCGACTGAACACTGAAGCTTTCTTT.

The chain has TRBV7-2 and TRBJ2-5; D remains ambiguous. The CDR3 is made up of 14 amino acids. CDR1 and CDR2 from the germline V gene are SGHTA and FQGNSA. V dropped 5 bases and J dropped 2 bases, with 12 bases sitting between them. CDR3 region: CASSPPGRQETQYF. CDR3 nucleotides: TGTGCCAGCAGCCCCCCAGGTCGTCAAGAGACCCAGTACTTC.

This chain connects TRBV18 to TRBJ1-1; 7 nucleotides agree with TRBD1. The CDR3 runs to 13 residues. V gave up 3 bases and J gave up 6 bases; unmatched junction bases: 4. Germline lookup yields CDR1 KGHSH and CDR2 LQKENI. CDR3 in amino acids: CASSPRGDAEAFF. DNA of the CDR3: TGTGCCAGCTCACCCAGGGGGGATGCTGAAGCTTTCTTT.